One sample yielded the 18 T cell receptor beta chains listed below, sequenced in a study of blood T cell repertoires in COVID-19. Assay used: immunoSEQ multiplex PCR; TCRdb lists only in-frame clones, some missing. The table has under 300,000 clones, roughly 89% seen once. Sequencing used peripheral blood. Every receptor here comes from a middle-aged woman who had recovered from COVID-19.

The chain links TRBV30 to TRBJ1-5; D is possibly TRBD1 (6 bases). Trimming removed 5 bases at V and 3 bases at J, with 14 bases between. Germline V gives CDR1 GTSNPN, CDR2 SVGIG (reference sequence). This CDR3 spans 14 amino acids. The CDR3 region is CAWGGGTLNQPQHF. DNA for the CDR3: TGTGCCTGGGGAGGGGGGACTCTCAATCAGCCCCAGCATTTT.

This clone appeared a few times. V usage is TRBV3-1 (or the pseudogene TRBV3-2) and J usage is TRBJ2-3; a possible D gene is TRBD1 (6 bases). Germline V gives CDR1 LGHDT, CDR2 YNNKEL (reference sequence). The ends were cut back, 2 bases at V and 4 bases at J, with 13 bases in the middle. This CDR3 is 15 amino acids long. CDR3 DNA sequence: TGTGCCAGCAGCCAACAGTCAGGGGTTTCAGATACGCAGTATTTT. This sequence encodes CASSQQSGVSDTQYF.

Comment on this clone: A read error may account for a junction end that differs from germline. The chain has TRBV6-5 and TRBJ2-7; 8 bases map to TRBD2. This CDR3 contains 14 residues. Per the germline V gene, CDR1 is MNHEY and CDR2 is SVGAGI. The CDR3 DNA is TGTGCCACCAGTAGCGGGGCGGCTACTTACGAGCAGTACTTC. The encoded protein is CATSSGAATYEQYF.

This clone was picked up one time. This rearrangement joins TRBV30 to TRBJ2-7, with D perhaps matching TRBD1 (5 bases). This CDR3 is 14 amino acids long. The germline CDR1 and CDR2 sequences are GTSNPN and SVGIG (reference sequence). V was cut by 4 bases and J by 4 bases, with 17 bases left in between. Written as DNA, the CDR3 is TGTGCCTGGACCTCAGGCCCTAAGGGGTACGAGCAGTACTTC. This encodes CAWTSGPKGYEQYF. The full variable domain, its missing parts supplied by reference TRBV30 and TRBJ2-7, is SQTIHQWPATLVQPVGSPLSLECTVEGTSNPNLYWYRQAAGRGLQLLFYSVGIGQISSEVPQNLSASRPQDRQFILSSKKLLLSDSGFYLCAWTSGPKGYEQYFGPGTRLTVT.

The V gene is TRBV2, the J gene TRBJ2-7, with D possibly TRBD1 on 6 matching bases. The germline CDR1 and CDR2 sequences are SNHLY and FYNNEI. Trimming took 7 bases from V and 2 from J, leaving 15 bases between them. The length of the CDR3 is 14 residues. CDR3 nucleotide sequence: TGTGCCAGCAACAGGGCTAGGATGCCCTACGAGCAGTACTTC. Amino acids: CASNRARMPYEQYF.

This clone was found once. V gene TRBV7-9 combines with J gene TRBJ1-2; weak D call: TRBD1 (5 bases). This CDR3 region has 15 residues. CDR1 and CDR2 from the germline V gene are SEHNR and FQNEAQ (reference sequence). The germline V and J ends were trimmed by 5 bases and 1 base, with 14 bases remaining between them. This CDR3 reads CASSGGLPGNYGYTF. The CDR3 region has the DNA TGTGCCAGCAGCGGGGGACTCCCTGGTAACTATGGCTACACCTTC.

The rearrangement links TRBV6-5 to TRBJ2-7; D might be TRBD1 (6 bases). In germline, CDR1 is MNHEY, CDR2 SVGAGI. V lost 10 bases to trimming and J lost 6 bases, with 16 bases between them. The CDR3 length is 12 residues. The CDR3 sequence is CATGQPSLEQYF. CDR3 nucleotide sequence: TGTGCCACCGGACAGCCGTCCCTCGAGCAGTACTTC.

V and J are TRBV2 and TRBJ2-1; 11 nucleotides agree with TRBD2. Germline V gene sequence: CDR1 SNHLY, CDR2 FYNNEI. The CDR3 has 15 amino acids. Trimming at V came to 7 bases and at J to 7 bases, leaving 9 bases not matched to a gene. The CDR3 reads CASTVTSGARNEQFF. The CDR3 DNA reads as TGTGCCAGCACTGTGACTAGCGGGGCGCGGAATGAGCAGTTCTTC.

The chain uses TRBV19 and TRBJ2-1, with D possibly TRBD2 on 5 matching bases. Per germline, CDR1 LNHDA and CDR2 SQIVND (reference sequence). This CDR3 contains 16 residues. V gave up 3 bases and J gave up 0 bases, with 12 bases separating them. CDR3 loop: CASSIRLGSSYNEQFF. DNA of the CDR3: TGTGCCAGTAGTATCAGGTTAGGGAGCTCCTACAATGAGCAGTTCTTC.

This clone was recorded only once. The rearrangement joins TRBV6-5 to TRBJ1-2; D unclear. The CDR3 runs 13 residues. Per the germline V gene, CDR1 is MNHEY and CDR2 is SVGAGI. V gave up 10 bases and J gave up 4 bases, with 16 bases separating them. CDR3 DNA sequence: TGTGCCACTTCCGGGGAAAGATCCTATGGCTACACCTTC. Translation gives CATSGERSYGYTF.

CDR3 residues: CASSADRGHEQYF. In DNA, the CDR3 is TGTGCCAGCAGCGCGGACAGGGGGCACGAGCAGTACTTC. This sequence joins TRBV2 and TRBJ2-7; the match to TRBD1 covers 11 bases. Germline V gene sequence: CDR1 SNHLY, CDR2 FYNNEI. Trimming removed 6 bases from V and 5 bases from J; junction bases left unmatched: 3. The CDR3 is 13 amino acids.

This chain links TRBV9 with TRBJ1-1, with D uncertain. This CDR3 has 18 amino acids. The ends were cut back, 0 bases at V and 1 base at J, with 19 bases in the middle. Germline V gene sequence: CDR1 SGDLS, CDR2 YYNGEE. CDR3 nucleotides: TGTGCCAGCAGCGTAGCCCCCCTAGCATCGCCGGGGAACACTGAAGCTTTCTTT. The encoded protein is CASSVAPLASPGNTEAFF.

This chain joins TRBV9 and TRBJ2-3, with 13 bases identical to TRBD2. V lost 3 bases, J lost 6 bases, and 10 bases stayed unmatched. Germline V gene sequence: CDR1 SGDLS, CDR2 YYNGEE. The CDR3 is 17 amino acids. The CDR3 DNA sequence: TGTGCCAGCAGCGCCCCAACTAGCGGGGGGGTCCGGGATACGCAGTATTTT. Its translation: CASSAPTSGGVRDTQYF.

V is TRBV5-1 and J is TRBJ2-5, with D tentatively TRBD2 (6 bases). The length of the CDR3 is 15 residues. With 0 bases removed from V and 4 bases from J, the gap between germline ends came to 13 bases. CDR1 SGHRS and CDR2 YFSETQ come from the germline V gene. CDR3 sequence: CASSLGGKAGETQYF. Here the CDR3 DNA reads TGCGCCAGCAGCTTGGGTGGGAAAGCGGGAGAGACCCAGTACTTC.

The chain combines TRBV2 with TRBJ1-2; maybe TRBD1 (6 bases). With 9 bases removed from V and 3 bases from J, the gap between germline ends came to 20 bases. The CDR3 extends over 15 amino acids. Germline CDR1 SNHLY, CDR2 FYNNEI. The chain's CDR3 is CASIGRTTGYYGYTF. CDR3 coding DNA: TGTGCCAGTATAGGTAGGACGACAGGTTACTATGGCTACACCTTC.

The chain employs TRBV29-1 and TRBJ1-1; the D gene is possibly TRBD1 (5 bases). V lost 0 bases and J 1 base, leaving 6 bases between the germline ends. There are 13 residues in the CDR3. Germline CDR1 reads SQVTM; CDR2 reads ANQGSEA. Written as DNA, the CDR3 is TGCAGCGTTGAAGATCAGGGGAACACTGAAGCTTTCTTT. Its translation is CSVEDQGNTEAFF.

This clone turned up a few times. As DNA, the CDR3 is TGTGCCAGCAGGAGACTGGACACCGGGGAGCTGTTTTTT. This gives the protein CASRRLDTGELFF. J is TRBJ2-2 and V is TRBV2, with D uncertain. The germline gives CDR1 SNHLY, CDR2 FYNNEI. Deletions cut 6 bases from V and 3 bases from J, with 8 bases between. This CDR3 has 13 residues.

This chain joins TRBV9 and TRBJ1-1; D not resolved. CDR1 is SGDLS, CDR2 YYNGEE, per germline. Between the trimmed V and J ends, which lost 1 base and 7 bases, there was a span of 14 bases. The CDR3 has 14 amino acids. The CDR3 bases are TGTGCCAGCAGCGTAATGGAGGGTAAAGGTGAAGCTTTCTTT. Translation: CASSVMEGKGEAFF.